This T cell receptor (beta chain) emerged from a study of T cells in Graves' hyperthyroidism and ophthalmopathy. Study results and limitations: Most clonotypes expanded in the thyroid (above 0.001) were also present in blood. The authors' 13 V-J model separated ophthalmopathy from stable hyperthyroidism.

Fresh peripheral blood, 10 ml, was the source of the PBMCs. Researchers took RNA transcripts and amplified the TCR beta CDR3 regions from them. The TCR CDR3 first-round RT-PCR relied on the HTBI primer set. Each CDR3 protein gets one entry after TCRdb re-called the multiplex PCR reads with MiXCR. The top ten clones hold around 30% of a sample with hundreds of thousands of distinct CDR3 sequences, 11% to 15% of them seen once. This clonotype turned up a few times. Its antigen is still unknown. This TCR derives from a man aged 45-60 years with Graves' ophthalmopathy. The sequenced material came from blood.

The DNA of the CDR3 is TGTGCCTCACTACCGGCCGACACCGGGGAGCTGTTTTTT. Protein sequence: CASLPADTGELFF. The chain has TRBV10-3 and TRBJ2-2, with D hard to call. Per the germline V gene, CDR1 is ENHRY and CDR2 is SYGVKD. The CDR3 consists of 13 residues. The V and J ends lost 11 bases and 3 bases respectively, with 13 bases between them.